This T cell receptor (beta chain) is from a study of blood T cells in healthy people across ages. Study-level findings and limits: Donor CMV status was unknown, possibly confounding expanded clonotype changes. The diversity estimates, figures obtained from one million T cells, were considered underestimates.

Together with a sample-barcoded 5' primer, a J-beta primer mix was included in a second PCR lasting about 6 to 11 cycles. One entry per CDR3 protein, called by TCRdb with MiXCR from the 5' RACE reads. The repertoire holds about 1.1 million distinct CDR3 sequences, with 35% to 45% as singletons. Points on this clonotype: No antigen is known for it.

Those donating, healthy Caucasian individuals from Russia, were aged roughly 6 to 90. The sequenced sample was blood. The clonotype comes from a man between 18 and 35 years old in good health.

The CDR3 here is CASSLGGGLNTGELFF. DNA for the CDR3: TGTGCCAGCAGCTTAGGTGGGGGGCTGAACACCGGGGAGCTGTTTTTT. The V call is TRBV7-8, the J call TRBJ2-2, with D perhaps given as TRBD1 or TRBD2 (6 bases each). Trimming stripped 1 base from V and 1 base from J, with 10 bases between. Germline CDR1 reads SGHVS; CDR2 reads FQNEAQ. The CDR3 sequence is 16 residues long.